This passage covers 31 T cell receptor beta chains from one sample sequenced in a study of blood T cell repertoires in COVID-19. Only in-frame clones appear in the TCRdb table, and some are missing; sequencing was by immunoSEQ multiplex PCR. The sample holds around 390,000 clones, around nine tenths seen once. Sample: PBMCs or T cells enriched from blood (not recorded which). The receptors stem from a woman aged 50 to 60 who had recovered from COVID-19.

The rearrangement joins TRBV29-1 to TRBJ2-1, with 9 bases that match TRBD2. The germline V gene has CDR1 SQVTM and CDR2 ANQGSEA. The CDR3 runs to 12 residues. J was trimmed by 4 bases and V by 7 bases; bases with no gene match: 2. Here the CDR3 reads CSGLAVYNEQFF. DNA of the CDR3: TGCAGCGGACTAGCGGTTTACAATGAGCAGTTCTTC.

The chain employs TRBV4-3 and TRBJ1-4, with D possibly being TRBD1 (6 bases). The germline CDR1 and CDR2 sequences are LGHNA and YSLEER. V shed 3 bases and J shed 0 bases, with 11 bases lying between them. The CDR3 has 16 residues. In DNA, the CDR3 is TGCGCCAGCAGCCAGGCAACAGGGCCAACTAATGAAAAACTGTTTTTT. This encodes CASSQATGPTNEKLFF.

About this clone itself: Other DNA variants within this sample encode the same CDR3. The rearrangement joins TRBV6-5 to TRBJ1-1; 7 bases align to TRBD1. This CDR3 spans 13 amino acids. The germline V gene has CDR1 MNHEY and CDR2 SVGAGI. With 6 bases clipped from V and 1 base from J, the junction kept 2 bases outside the gene matches. The CDR3 is CASSRTGNTEAFF. The CDR3 DNA sequence: TGTGCCAGCAGCCGGACAGGGAACACTGAAGCTTTCTTT.

The chain employs TRBV11-2 and TRBJ2-7; TRBD2 matches at 7 bases. The CDR3 has 14 residues. V gave up 3 bases and J gave up 4 bases; unmatched junction bases: 6. The germline gives CDR1 SGHAT, CDR2 FQNNGV. CDR3 in DNA: TGTGCCAGCAGCTTTGGGGAGGGTGTGTACGAGCAGTACTTC. As protein: CASSFGEGVYEQYF.

The chain combines TRBV24-1 with TRBJ2-5; 10 bases fit TRBD1. J gave up 4 bases and V 3 bases, and 4 bases lay outside the gene matches. The CDR3 totals 15 residues. CDR1 and CDR2 (germline): KGHDR, SFDVKD. In nucleotides, the CDR3 is TGTGCCACCAGTGATGCGGACAGGGGGAGAGAGACCCAGTACTTC. It yields the protein CATSDADRGRETQYF.

The CDR3 region is CASSEAGRWETEAFF. CDR3 DNA sequence: TGTGCCAGCAGCGAGGCCGGGCGGTGGGAGACTGAAGCTTTCTTT. This rearrangement joins TRBV11-2 to TRBJ1-1; D is unresolved. The CDR3 contains 15 residues. The V end was cut by 5 bases, the J end by 5 bases, with 18 bases between. CDR1 SGHAT and CDR2 FQNNGV come from the germline V gene.

The gene calls are TRBV10-3 and TRBJ1-4; 7 bases are a match to TRBD1. Unmatched junction bases numbered 2, after V lost 0 bases and J lost 4 bases. Germline V gene data show CDR1 as ENHRY and CDR2 as SYGVKD. The CDR3 contains 15 residues. The CDR3, as DNA: TGTGCCATCAGTGAGTCCGGGGACAGTAATGAAAAACTGTTTTTT. It specifies CAISESGDSNEKLFF.

The gene calls are TRBV5-1 and TRBJ1-1; TRBD1 agrees at 9 bases. Germline-derived CDR1 and CDR2 are SGHRS and YFSETQ. V was clipped by 2 bases and J by 11 bases; unmatched bases: 13. This CDR3 comprises 15 residues. The CDR3, as DNA: TGCGCCAGCAGCTTTTCCGGACAGGGGCCTCTGGGGGCTTTCTTT. Its translation is CASSFSGQGPLGAFF.

This CDR3 is CASSQESLRGIYEQYF. DNA for the CDR3: TGTGCCAGCAGCCAAGAGTCTCTGCGGGGGATCTACGAGCAGTACTTC. The chain uses TRBV3-1 (or the pseudogene TRBV3-2) and TRBJ2-7; 7 positions match TRBD2. This CDR3 has 16 amino acids. V dropped 0 bases and J dropped 3; count of bases not matched to a gene: 8. Germline V gene data show CDR1 as LGHDT and CDR2 as YNNKEL (reference sequence).

The rearrangement links TRBV7-2 to TRBJ1-1; no clear D gene. With 6 bases removed from V and 3 bases from J, the gap between germline ends came to 8 bases. The CDR3 has 12 residues. Germline lookup yields CDR1 SGHTA and CDR2 FQGNSA. The DNA for the CDR3 is TGTGCCAGCAGTCTAGAGGACACTGAAGCTTTCTTT. Translating gives CASSLEDTEAFF. Supplemented by reference TRBV7-2 and TRBJ1-1, the full variable domain reads GAGVSQSPSNKVTEKGKDVELRCDPISGHTALYWYRQSLGQGLEFLIYFQGNSAPDKSGLPSDRFSAERTGGSVSTLTIQRTQQEDSAVYLCASSLEDTEAFFGQGTRLTVV.

The genes are TRBV6-2 or TRBV6-3 and TRBJ1-1; TRBD1 might be the D (5 bases). V was cut by 0 bases and J by 4 bases, with 9 bases left in between. Germline CDR1 reads MNHEY; CDR2 reads SVGEGT. The CDR3 totals 14 residues. The DNA of the CDR3 is TGTGCCAGCAGTTACTCATTGGGGGGCACTGAAGCTTTCTTT. Its protein is CASSYSLGGTEAFF.

The chain employs TRBV4-2 and TRBJ2-5; TRBD2 agrees at 10 bases. With V trimmed by 3 bases and J by 5 bases, 6 bases remained unmatched. Germline loops: CDR1 LGHNA, CDR2 YNFKEQ. This CDR3 spans 15 amino acids. The CDR3 nucleotides are TGTGCCAGCAGCCACTCCGGGACTAGCGATGAGACCCAGTACTTC. Translated, it gives CASSHSGTSDETQYF.

V gene TRBV2 combines with J gene TRBJ1-5; no definite D call. V lost 1 base and J lost 5, with 18 bases in between. This CDR3 comprises 17 residues. Germline CDR1 reads SNHLY; CDR2 reads FYNNEI. The CDR3 loop is CASSEGLRAYWDQPQHF. In DNA, the CDR3 is TGTGCCAGCAGTGAAGGTTTGAGGGCTTATTGGGATCAGCCCCAGCATTTT.

This chain joins TRBV7-8 and TRBJ1-3; 8 bases are a match to TRBD1. The germline V gene has CDR1 SGHVS and CDR2 FQNEAQ. After removal of 3 bases from V and 0 bases from J, the junction contained 10 bases not matched to a gene. CDR3 length equals 18 residues. CDR3 nucleotide sequence: TGTGCCAGCAGCTTGGGGGCAGGGGGCTGGGGCTCTGGAAACACCATATATTTT. Its translation is CASSLGAGGWGSGNTIYF.

The V gene is TRBV25-1, the J gene TRBJ1-2, with 7 bases aligning to TRBD1. V shed 6 bases, J shed 5 bases, and the junction held 9 bases outside the gene matches. The CDR3 is 14 amino acids. The germline V gene encodes CDR1 MGHDK and CDR2 SYGVNS. CDR3: CASSHRGLNYGYTF. The DNA for the CDR3 is TGTGCCAGCAGCCACAGGGGACTGAATTATGGCTACACCTTC.

J is TRBJ1-1 and V is TRBV7-2; TRBD1 matches 9 bases. J lost 3 bases, V lost 2 bases, and 7 bases had no gene match. The germline V gene has CDR1 SGHTA and CDR2 FQGNSA. There are 16 residues in the CDR3. In DNA form, the CDR3 reads TGTGCCAGCAGCTTAACTAACAGGGGGCGCGACACTGAAGCTTTCTTT. Its translation: CASSLTNRGRDTEAFF.

This chain connects TRBV15 to TRBJ1-2; possible D gene TRBD1, 6 bases. The CDR3 covers 15 residues. Germline V gene lookup returns CDR1 LNHNV and CDR2 YYDKDF (reference sequence). V dropped 5 bases and J dropped 8 bases, with 21 bases sitting between them. CDR3 sequence reads: CATSLRGFQGLGYTF. CDR3 sequence (DNA): TGTGCCACCAGCCTGCGTGGCTTTCAGGGGTTGGGCTACACCTTC.

About this clone: This is likely an artifact of a read error, given a far larger clone one base away. The DNA of the CDR3 is TGTGCCAGCAGCCGGACAGCGAACTATGGCTACACCTTC. Amino acid sequence: CASSRTANYGYTF. The V gene is TRBV6-5, the J gene TRBJ1-2; tentatively, D is TRBD1 (6 bases). In germline, CDR1 is MNHEY, CDR2 SVGAGI. This CDR3 comprises 13 residues. V dropped 6 bases and J dropped 2 bases, with 10 bases sitting between them.

This rearrangement joins TRBV3-1 (or the pseudogene TRBV3-2) to TRBJ1-1, with no clear D. Germline CDR1 and CDR2: LGHDT and YNNKEL (reference sequence). This CDR3 spans 12 amino acids. Between the trimmed V and J ends, which lost 4 bases and 9 bases, there was a span of 12 bases. The CDR3: CASSPSSEKAFF. The CDR3 nucleotides are TGTGCCAGCAGCCCCTCTTCTGAGAAAGCTTTCTTT.

This chain connects TRBV19 to TRBJ1-1; D might be TRBD1 (5 bases). Germline V gene lookup returns CDR1 LNHDA and CDR2 SQIVND (reference sequence). The length of the CDR3 is 14 residues. The ends were cut back, 9 bases at V and 0 bases at J, with 14 bases in the middle. The CDR3 bases are TGTGCCAGCAATGGACAAGGGCTGAACACTGAAGCTTTCTTT. Translating it yields CASNGQGLNTEAFF.

CDR3 coding DNA: TGTGCCAGCAGGGGACAGGTTAACTATGGCTACACCTTC. This gives the protein CASRGQVNYGYTF. V gene TRBV28 combines with J gene TRBJ1-2, with 8 nucleotides matching TRBD1. Germline assignment: CDR1 MDHEN and CDR2 SYDVKM. With V trimmed by 6 bases and J by 1 base, 1 base remained unmatched. The CDR3 runs 13 residues.

The chain recombines TRBV29-1 with TRBJ2-5; 8 bases match TRBD2. V lost 5 bases and J lost 7; bases outside the gene matches: 15. CDR3 size: 15 residues. Per the germline V gene, CDR1 is SQVTM and CDR2 is ANQGSEA. The CDR3 is CSVTPTSALKGTQYF. The CDR3 DNA reads as TGCAGCGTTACCCCGACTAGCGCACTTAAGGGGACCCAGTACTTC.

The chain has TRBV24-1 and TRBJ1-1; D is ambiguous. Germline values: CDR1 KGHDR, CDR2 SFDVKD. V lost 5 bases and J 6 bases, leaving 9 bases between the germline ends. This CDR3 is built from 12 residues. CDR3 residues: CATSVSGAEAFF. The CDR3 bases are TGTGCCACCAGTGTGTCCGGAGCTGAAGCTTTCTTT.

The chain joins TRBV28 to TRBJ2-1; D remains ambiguous. From germline, CDR1 is MDHEN and CDR2 SYDVKM. V lost 1 base and J 8 bases, leaving 15 bases between the germline ends. This CDR3 comprises 15 residues. CDR3 sequence (DNA): TGTGCCAGCAGTTTATTAGACTGGAGTAACGATGAGCAGTTCTTC. Translating gives CASSLLDWSNDEQFF.

The chain uses TRBV5-1 and TRBJ1-6; 8 bases fit TRBD1. Trimming removed 3 bases from V and 2 bases from J; junction bases left unmatched: 7. Germline values: CDR1 SGHRS, CDR2 YFSETQ. The CDR3 has 17 residues. The CDR3 DNA reads as TGCGCCAGCAGCTGGGGCCAGGGGGCGCCCTATAATTCACCCCTCCACTTT. As protein: CASSWGQGAPYNSPLHF.

The sample holds a few counts of this clone. V usage is TRBV7-2 and J usage is TRBJ1-2; D perhaps matches TRBD1 (5 bases). V was shortened by 0 bases and J by 4 bases, with 12 bases between the two germline ends. Germline CDR1 is SGHTA and CDR2 is FQGNSA. The CDR3 has 15 amino acids. DNA for the CDR3: TGTGCCAGCAGCTTAGCGGGGCCCTCCATCTATGGCTACACCTTC. Amino acid sequence: CASSLAGPSIYGYTF.

The chain is built from TRBV12-3 or TRBV12-4 and TRBJ1-1; 9 nucleotides agree with TRBD1. There are 12 residues in the CDR3. V shed 4 bases, J shed 11 bases, and the junction held 5 bases outside the gene matches. The CDR3 sequence is CASSSQGAPAFF. The CDR3 region has the DNA TGTGCCAGCAGTTCACAGGGGGCGCCGGCTTTCTTT.

The V and J genes are TRBV30 and TRBJ1-1; no definite D call. The CDR3 totals 13 residues. Trimming pared 2 bases from V and 5 bases from J, leaving 12 bases between. Germline CDR1 reads GTSNPN; CDR2 reads SVGIG (reference sequence). The chain's CDR3 is CAWSIGVPTEAFF. The CDR3 region has the DNA TGTGCCTGGAGTATTGGAGTTCCGACTGAAGCTTTCTTT.

The CDR3 nucleotides are TGTGCCAGCAGCTACTCTACAGATACGCAGTATTTT. It yields the protein CASSYSTDTQYF. This chain uses TRBV7-3 with TRBJ2-3; D uncertain. This CDR3 contains 12 residues. CDR1 SGHTA and CDR2 FQGTGA come from the germline V gene. Trimming left V 4 bases short and J 3 bases short, with 5 bases between.

The chain is built from TRBV19 and TRBJ2-7, with 7 bases lining up with TRBD1. Germline V lookup: CDR1 LNHDA, CDR2 SQIVND (reference sequence). The CDR3 length is 14 residues. Trimming at V came to 5 bases and at J to 4 bases, leaving 8 bases not matched to a gene. The CDR3 loop is CASSGIDRVYEQYF. The CDR3 coding sequence is TGTGCCAGTAGTGGTATAGACAGGGTATACGAGCAGTACTTC.

This chain links TRBV28 with TRBJ1-2; 10 bases are shared with TRBD1. V was clipped by 8 bases and J by 4 bases; unmatched bases: 1. CDR1 is MDHEN and CDR2 is SYDVKM in the germline V gene. This CDR3 is built from 12 residues. CDR3 protein: CASGDRGYGYTF. The CDR3, as DNA: TGTGCCAGCGGGGACAGGGGCTATGGCTACACCTTC.